Described below is a single T cell receptor (beta chain) sequence and its context. Its specificity is unknown. The sample originates from a study of a mutant IDH1 vaccine in newly diagnosed glioma. On the study more broadly: The start of vaccination came 4-6 weeks after radiotherapy alone, or with temozolomide cycles.

Some clones are missing from TCRdb's copy, which holds only in-frame ones; the method was immunoSEQ multiplex PCR. The sample has around 50,000 clones, 88% seen once; the top ten hold around 5.7%. The CDR3 is 13 amino acids. Trimming cost V 4 bases and J 6 bases, with 12 bases left between them. Germline V gene data show CDR1 as SNHLY and CDR2 as FYNNEI. Indicated time point: week 35, safety follow-up. In the vaccine, a single dose held 300 ug of the mutant IDH1 20-mer peptide, along with topical imiquimod. Overall study results and limits: Seemingly, top peripheral T cell clonotype changes bore no relation to pseudoprogression.

The rearrangement joins TRBV2 to TRBJ1-1, with D hard to call. This receptor was identified in a woman in her thirties or forties with glioma. The starting material was PBMCs, obtained from a glioma patient whose treatment included an IDH1 peptide vaccine. The DNA of the CDR3 is TGTGCCAGCAGTGGGGAGGGTGTCCCTGAAGCTTTCTTT. It translates to CASSGEGVPEAFF. Variable domain in full (rest from reference TRBV2 and TRBJ1-1): EPEVTQTPSHQVTQMGQEVILRCVPISNHLYFYWYRQILGQKVEFLVSFYNNEISEKSEIFDDQFSVERPDGSNFTLKIRSTKLEDSAMYFCASSGEGVPEAFFGQGTRLTVV.